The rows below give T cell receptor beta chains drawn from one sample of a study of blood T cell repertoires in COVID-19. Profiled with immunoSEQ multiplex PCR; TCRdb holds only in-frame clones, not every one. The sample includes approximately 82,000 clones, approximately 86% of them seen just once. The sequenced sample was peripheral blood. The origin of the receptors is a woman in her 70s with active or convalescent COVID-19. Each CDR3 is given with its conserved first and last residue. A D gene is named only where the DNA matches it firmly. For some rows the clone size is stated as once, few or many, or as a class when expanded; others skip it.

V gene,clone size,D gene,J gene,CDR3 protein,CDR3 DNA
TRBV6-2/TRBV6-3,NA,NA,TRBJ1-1,CASSYSLTEAFF,TGTGCCAGCAGTTACTCCCTGACTGAAGCTTTCTTT
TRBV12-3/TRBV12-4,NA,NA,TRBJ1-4,CASSPGREKLFF,TGTGCCAGCAGCCCTGGGAGGGAAAAACTGTTTTTT
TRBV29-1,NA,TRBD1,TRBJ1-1,CSGNRDSYTEAFF,TGCAGCGGGAACCGGGACAGTTACACTGAAGCTTTCTTT
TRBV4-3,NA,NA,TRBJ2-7,CASSPSRGGGYEQYF,TGCGCCAGCAGCCCTTCCCGGGGTGGTGGCTACGAGCAGTACTTC
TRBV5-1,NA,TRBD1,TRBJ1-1,CASSSTPGGRTEAFF,TGCGCCAGCAGCTCGACTCCAGGGGGAAGGACTGAAGCTTTCTTT
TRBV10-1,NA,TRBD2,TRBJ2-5,CASSVGLAGDTQETQYF,TGCGCCAGCAGTGTCGGACTAGCGGGGGACACCCAAGAGACCCAGTACTTC
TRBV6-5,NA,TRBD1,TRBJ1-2,CASSPNRGQDGYTF,TGTGCCAGCAGCCCAAACAGGGGGCAGGATGGCTACACCTTC
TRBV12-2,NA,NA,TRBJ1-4,CASRSLENFGKKEKLFF,TGTGCAAGTCGCTCCTTAGAAAACTTCGGTAAGAAGGAAAAACTGTTTTTT
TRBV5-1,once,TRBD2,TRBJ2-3,CASSRGGTDTQYF,TGCGCCAGCAGCCGGGGGGGCACAGATACGCAGTATTTT
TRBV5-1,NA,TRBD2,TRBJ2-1,CASSFHSGGADEQFF,TGCGCCAGCAGCTTCCATAGCGGGGGGGCCGATGAGCAGTTCTTC
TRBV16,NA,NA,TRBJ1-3,CASSQSGSRVGNTIYF,TGTGCCAGCAGCCAATCGGGCTCGAGGGTTGGAAACACCATATATTTT
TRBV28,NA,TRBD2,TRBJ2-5,CASSLPLAGAGETQYF,TGTGCCAGCAGTCTCCCTCTAGCGGGGGCGGGGGAGACCCAGTACTTC
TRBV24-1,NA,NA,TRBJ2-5,CATSDNRKGGETQYF,TGTGCCACCAGTGATAACAGGAAGGGGGGGGAGACCCAGTACTTC
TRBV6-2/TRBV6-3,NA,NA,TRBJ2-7,CASSQGKGFQSYEQYF,TGTGCCAGCAGCCAGGGGAAAGGGTTCCAGTCCTACGAGCAGTACTTC
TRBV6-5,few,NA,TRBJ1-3,CASSYRSGAGNTIYF,TGTGCCAGCAGTTACAGGTCCGGAGCCGGAAACACCATATATTTT
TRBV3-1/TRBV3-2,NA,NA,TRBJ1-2,CASSHVSTGGYTF,TGTGCCAGCAGCCATGTATCGACGGGTGGCTACACCTTC
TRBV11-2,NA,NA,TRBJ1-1,CASSGSGRGDYTEAFF,TGTGCCAGCAGCGGATCGGGCAGGGGTGATTACACTGAAGCTTTCTTT
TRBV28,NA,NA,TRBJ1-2,CASSLGQGFRYGYTF,TGTGCCAGCAGTTTAGGTCAGGGTTTTCGGTATGGCTACACCTTC
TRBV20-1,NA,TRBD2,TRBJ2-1,CSATTSREQFF,TGCAGTGCGACGACTAGCAGGGAGCAGTTCTTC
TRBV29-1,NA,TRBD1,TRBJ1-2,CSVEDQGADGYTF,TGCAGCGTTGAAGATCAGGGGGCTGATGGCTACACCTTC
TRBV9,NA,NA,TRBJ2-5,CATPPETQYF,TGTGCCACCCCTCCAGAGACCCAGTACTTC
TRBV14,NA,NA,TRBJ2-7,CASSQDGGGRWEQYF,TGTGCCAGCAGCCAAGATGGGGGGGGCAGGTGGGAGCAGTACTTC
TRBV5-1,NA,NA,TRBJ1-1,CASSLEGGQNTEAFF,TGCGCCAGCAGCTTGGAGGGGGGGCAGAACACTGAAGCTTTCTTT
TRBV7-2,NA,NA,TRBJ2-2,CASSPSATGGTGELFF,TGTGCCAGCAGCCCGAGTGCGACAGGAGGAACCGGGGAGCTGTTTTTT
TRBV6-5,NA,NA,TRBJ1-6,CASNRPAGNSPLHF,TGTGCCAGCAATCGCCCCGCGGGGAATTCACCCCTCCACTTT
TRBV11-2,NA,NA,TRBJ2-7,CASSPRGADYEQYF,TGTGCCAGCAGCCCCCGCGGGGCCGACTACGAGCAGTACTTC
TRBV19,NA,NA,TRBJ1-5,CATVGLGEGNQPQHF,TGTGCCACGGTCGGGCTGGGGGAGGGGAATCAGCCCCAGCATTTT
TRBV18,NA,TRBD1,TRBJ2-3,CASSPGQVDTDTQYF,TGTGCCAGCTCACCGGGACAGGTAGATACAGATACGCAGTATTTT
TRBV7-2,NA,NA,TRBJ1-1,CASSFYTEAFF,TGTGCCAGCAGCTTTTATACTGAAGCTTTCTTT
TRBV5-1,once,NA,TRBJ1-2,CASSLGQGSGYTF,TGCGCCAGCAGCTTGGGGCAGGGCAGCGGCTACACCTTC
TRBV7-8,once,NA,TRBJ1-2,CASSPRLWGANYGYTF,TGTGCCAGCAGCCCCCGTTTGTGGGGAGCGAACTATGGCTACACCTTC
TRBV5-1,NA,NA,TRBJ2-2,CASSLVSYTGELFF,TGCGCCAGCAGCTTGGTTTCCTACACCGGGGAGCTGTTTTTT
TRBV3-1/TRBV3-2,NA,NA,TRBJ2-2,CASSQDLRELFF,TGTGCCAGCAGCCAAGATTTAAGGGAGCTGTTTTTT
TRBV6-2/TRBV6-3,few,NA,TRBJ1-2,CASSYEARAIYGYTF,TGTGCCAGCAGTTACGAGGCCAGGGCAATTTATGGCTACACCTTC
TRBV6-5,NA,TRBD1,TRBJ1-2,CASRTRQGNYGYTF,TGTGCCAGCAGAACACGACAGGGTAACTATGGCTACACCTTC
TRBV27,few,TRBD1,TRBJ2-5,CASSSTGGVETQYF,TGTGCCAGCAGTTCGACAGGGGGCGTGGAGACCCAGTACTTC
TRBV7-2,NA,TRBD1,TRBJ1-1,CASSLPLTGKRLNTEAFF,TGTGCCAGCAGCTTACCTCTGACAGGGAAACGTTTGAACACTGAAGCTTTCTTT
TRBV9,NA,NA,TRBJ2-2,CASSVGTANTGELFF,TGTGCCAGCAGCGTAGGGACAGCAAACACCGGGGAGCTGTTTTTT
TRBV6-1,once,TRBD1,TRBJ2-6,CASSGRDSSSGANVLTF,TGTGCCAGCAGTGGACGGGACAGTTCCTCTGGGGCCAACGTCCTGACTTTC
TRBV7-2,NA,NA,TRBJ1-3,CASGLIGLGNTIYF,TGTGCCAGCGGACTAATTGGCCTCGGAAACACCATATATTTT
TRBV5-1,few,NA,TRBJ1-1,CASSSGFKEGTEAFF,TGCGCCAGCAGCTCAGGGTTCAAGGAGGGCACTGAAGCTTTCTTT
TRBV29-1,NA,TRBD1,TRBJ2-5,CSVGRSGTGRETQYF,TGCAGCGTTGGAAGGAGTGGGACAGGGAGAGAGACCCAGTACTTC
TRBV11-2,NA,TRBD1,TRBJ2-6,CASSLGQGSSGANVLTF,TGTGCCAGCAGCTTGGGACAGGGGAGTTCGGGGGCCAACGTCCTGACTTTC
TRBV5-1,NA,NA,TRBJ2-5,CASSLEGGQETQYF,TGCGCCAGCAGCTTGGAAGGAGGCCAAGAGACCCAGTACTTC
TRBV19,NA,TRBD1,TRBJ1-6,CASSHGGQASPNYNSPLHF,TGTGCCAGTTCCCATGGCGGACAGGCGTCTCCTAACTATAATTCACCCCTCCACTTT
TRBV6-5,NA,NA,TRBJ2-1,CASSLLGRGAYQFF,TGTGCCAGCAGCCTCCTAGGGAGGGGGGCTTATCAGTTCTTC
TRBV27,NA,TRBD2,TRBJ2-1,CASRQGTSGVVEQFF,TGTGCCAGCAGGCAGGGGACTAGCGGGGTAGTTGAGCAGTTCTTC
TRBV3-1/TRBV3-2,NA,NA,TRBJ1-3,CASSPGSGNTIYF,TGTGCCAGCAGCCCGGGTTCCGGAAACACCATATATTTT
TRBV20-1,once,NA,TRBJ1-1,CSASTQVMNTEAFF,TGCAGTGCTAGTACTCAAGTAATGAACACTGAAGCTTTCTTT